This T cell receptor (beta chain) stems from a study of blood T cell repertoires in COVID-19. As for the study in general: Samples came from the United States, Italy and Spain, spanning acute and convalescent COVID-19.

As processed by the authors: Estimation of nucleated cell counts relied on the amplification of reference gene primers. Sequencing used immunoSEQ multiplex PCR; TCRdb keeps in-frame clones, though not all of them. V and J calls and clone size are as listed in that table; D and trimming were resolved from the DNA. The data hold 150,000 to 200,000 clones, with around four fifths observed a single time. With 5 bases clipped from V and 3 bases from J, the junction kept 10 bases outside the gene matches. Germline V gene sequence: CDR1 LNHDA, CDR2 SQIVND (reference sequence). The CDR3 has 16 residues. This chain uses TRBV19 with TRBJ2-1, with 7 positions matching TRBD2. The source of this sequence is a woman aged 70-85 years with COVID-19, enrolled during active disease. The specimen sequenced was peripheral blood. The CDR3 loop reads CASSPLVGRLYNEQFF. The CDR3 DNA reads TGTGCCAGTAGTCCACTTGTCGGGAGGCTCTACAATGAGCAGTTCTTC.